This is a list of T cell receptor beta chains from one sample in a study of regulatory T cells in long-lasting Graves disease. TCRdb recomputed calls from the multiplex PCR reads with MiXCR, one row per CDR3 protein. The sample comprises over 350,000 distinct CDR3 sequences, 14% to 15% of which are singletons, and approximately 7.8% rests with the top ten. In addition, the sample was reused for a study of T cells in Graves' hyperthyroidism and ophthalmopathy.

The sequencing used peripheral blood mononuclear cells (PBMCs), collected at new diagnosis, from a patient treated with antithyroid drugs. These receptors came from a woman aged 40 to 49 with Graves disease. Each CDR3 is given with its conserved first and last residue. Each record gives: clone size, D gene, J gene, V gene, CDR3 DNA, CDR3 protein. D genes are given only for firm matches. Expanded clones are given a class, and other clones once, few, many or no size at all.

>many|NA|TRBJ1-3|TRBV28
TGTGCCAGCATCAGCGCGACTTCCGGGCCGCTAGACTCTGGAAACACCATATATTTT
CASISATSGPLDSGNTIYF
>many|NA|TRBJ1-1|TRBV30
TGTGCCTGTAACCCGGGACAAATAAACACTGAAGCTTTCTTT
CACNPGQINTEAFF
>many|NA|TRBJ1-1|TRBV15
TGTGCCACCAGCAGGGCCATGGAGAGGGGTCTGAACACTGAAGCTTTCTTT
CATSRAMERGLNTEAFF
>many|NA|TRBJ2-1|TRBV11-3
TGTGCCAGCAGCTCCAACTCAGGGGTGAATGAGCAGTTCTTC
CASSSNSGVNEQFF
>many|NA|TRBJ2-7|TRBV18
TGTGCCAGCTCACCACCCGGACAGCAATACGAGCAGTACTTC
CASSPPGQQYEQYF
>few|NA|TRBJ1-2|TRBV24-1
TGTGTCACCAGTTTCAGTGGCGCTAACTATGGCTACACCTTC
CVTSFSGANYGYTF
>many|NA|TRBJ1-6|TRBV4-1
TGCGCCAGCAGCCAAGATCCGGGGAAGACACCCCTCCACTTT
CASSQDPGKTPLHF
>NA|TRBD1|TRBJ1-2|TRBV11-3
TGTGCCAGCAGCTTACGCAATGGCAGGGGGTTGTCTGGCTACACCTTC
CASSLRNGRGLSGYTF
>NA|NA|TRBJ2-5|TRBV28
TGTGCCAGCAGTTCAGGACAGACCCAAGAGACCCAGTACTTC
CASSSGQTQETQYF
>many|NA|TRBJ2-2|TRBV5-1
TGCGCCAGCAGCTTGAAAGAAGCCGGGGAGCTGTTTTTT
CASSLKEAGELFF
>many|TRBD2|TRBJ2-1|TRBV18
TGTGCCAGCTCACCACCTTTACTAACGGGAGGTGGTAATGAGCAGTTCTTC
CASSPPLLTGGGNEQFF
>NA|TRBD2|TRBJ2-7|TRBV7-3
TGTGCCAGCAGCTTATTTAGCGGGAGTACGTACGAGCAGTACTTC
CASSLFSGSTYEQYF
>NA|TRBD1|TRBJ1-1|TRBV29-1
TGCAGCTACCGGGACAGGGGCACTGAAGCTTTCTTT
CSYRDRGTEAFF
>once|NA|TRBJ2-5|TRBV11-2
TGTGCCAGCAGCTTCTCCGGGAAAGAGACCCAGTACTTC
CASSFSGKETQYF
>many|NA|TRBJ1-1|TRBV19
TGTGCCAGTAGTATGTTCGGGGCTGAAGCTTTCTTT
CASSMFGAEAFF
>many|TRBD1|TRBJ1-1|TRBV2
TGTGCCAGCAGTGGGCGGGACAGCACCACTGAAGCTTTCTTT
CASSGRDSTTEAFF
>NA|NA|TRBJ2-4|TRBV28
TGTGCCAGCAGAACCGCCGGACAGGGAGGGAGAGACATTCAGTACTTC
CASRTAGQGGRDIQYF
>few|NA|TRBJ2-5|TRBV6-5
TGTGCCAGCAGTTGGGGACGGGGCCAAGAGACCCAGTACTTC
CASSWGRGQETQYF
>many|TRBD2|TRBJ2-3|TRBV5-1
TGCGCCAGCAGCCCTAGCGGAACTAGCACAGATACGCAGTATTTT
CASSPSGTSTDTQYF
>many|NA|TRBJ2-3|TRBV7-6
TGTGCCAGCAGCTATCAGGCCGGAGGGCTGACAGATACGCAGTATTTT
CASSYQAGGLTDTQYF
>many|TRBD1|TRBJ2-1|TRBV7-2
TGTGCCAGCAGCAACGGACAGGGGGCGAATGAGCAGTTCTTC
CASSNGQGANEQFF
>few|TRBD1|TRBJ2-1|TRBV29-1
TGCAGCATTGAAGGGACAGGGGTTGAGCAGTTCTTC
CSIEGTGVEQFF
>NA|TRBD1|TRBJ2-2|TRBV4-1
TGCGCCAGCAGTCCACCGGGACAGTCTGCTGCGGCCGGGGAGCTGTTTTTT
CASSPPGQSAAAGELFF
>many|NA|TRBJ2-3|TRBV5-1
TGTGCCAGCAGCCCCGCTAGCGGCACAGATACGCAGTATTTT
CASSPASGTDTQYF
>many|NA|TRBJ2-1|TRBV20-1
TGCAGTGCTATCGGGAGTAACCACAATGAGCAGTTCTTC
CSAIGSNHNEQFF
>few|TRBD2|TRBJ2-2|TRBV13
TGTGCCAGCAGCCACCACGGACTAGCGGGAGAAAGGAACACCGGGGAGCTGTTTTTT
CASSHHGLAGERNTGELFF
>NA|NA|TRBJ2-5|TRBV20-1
TGCAGTGCTAGTGCTTGGCACAAAGAGACCCAGTACTTC
CSASAWHKETQYF
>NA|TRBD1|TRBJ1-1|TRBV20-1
TGCAGTGCTAGGGCGCAGGGGGCGCTCAGTGGTAATGAAGCTTTCTTT
CSARAQGALSGNEAFF
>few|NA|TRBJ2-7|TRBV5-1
TGCGCCAGTAGAAACCGGGACACAGATTACAGGGACGAGCAGTACTTC
CASRNRDTDYRDEQYF
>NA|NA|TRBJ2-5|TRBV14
TGTGCCAGCAGCCAAGGAGCAGGGGCGCGAGTAGAGACCCAGTACTTC
CASSQGAGARVETQYF
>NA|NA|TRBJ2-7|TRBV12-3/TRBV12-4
TGTGGCAGCAGTAGGTTGGAGGGGGGGATCGAGCAGTACTTC
CGSSRLEGGIEQYF
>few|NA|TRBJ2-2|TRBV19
TGTGCCAGTAGTATAGACAGGTGGGCCGGGGAGCTGTTTTTT
CASSIDRWAGELFF
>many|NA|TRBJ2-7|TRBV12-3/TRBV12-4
TGTGCCAGCAGTTTAGCGCACAACTACGAGCAGTACTTC
CASSLAHNYEQYF
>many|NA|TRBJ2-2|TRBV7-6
TGTGCCAGCAGCTTAGTTAGTGCCACCGGGGAGCTGTTTTTT
CASSLVSATGELFF
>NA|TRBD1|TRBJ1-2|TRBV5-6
TGTGCCAGCAGCCACCCGACAGGGGGAGAAATCTATGGCTACACCTTC
CASSHPTGGEIYGYTF
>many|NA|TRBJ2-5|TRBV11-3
TGTGCCAGCAGCTTACATGCGGGCCAACGGACCCAGTACTTC
CASSLHAGQRTQYF
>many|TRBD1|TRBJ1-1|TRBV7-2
TGTGCCAGCTCAGAACAGGGGTACACTGAAGCTTTCTTT
CASSEQGYTEAFF
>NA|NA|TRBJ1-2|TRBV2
TGTGCCAGCAGTGAAGGATTGTCAGGGGCGGCCTATGGCTACACCTTC
CASSEGLSGAAYGYTF
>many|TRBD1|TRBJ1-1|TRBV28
TGTGCCAGCAGTTTGACAGGGGCGGGTGAAGCTTTCTTT
CASSLTGAGEAFF
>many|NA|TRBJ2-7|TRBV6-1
TGTGCCAGCAGTCCCGGGCCGGGATTCTACGAGCAGTACTTC
CASSPGPGFYEQYF
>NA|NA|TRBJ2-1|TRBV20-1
TGCAGTGCTCTTTTCGCGGCGAGCTCCTACAATGAGCAGTTCTTC
CSALFAASSYNEQFF